This TCR beta chain was recorded in a study of CD8+ T cells in alopecia areata. Trimming took off 8 bases at V and 5 bases at J, with 21 bases between the two ends. Germline loops: CDR1 LNHNV, CDR2 YYDKDF (reference sequence). This CDR3 spans 15 amino acids. As the sequencing template, cDNA was produced by extracting RNA and reverse transcribing it. Repertoires were generated with immunoSEQ multiplex PCR, while TCRdb's copy carries only in-frame clones and drops some. The table lists roughly 140,000 clones, 40% to 65% of them singletons. This clonotype was sampled from a human donor with alopecia areata. The sample in question was CD4+ T cells sorted from blood, obtained at week 0. The chain combines TRBV15 with TRBJ2-5; tentative D call: TRBD2 (5 bases). The CDR3 sequence is CATGRGVGVEETQYF. The CDR3, as DNA: TGTGCCACCGGCCGGGGAGTCGGGGTGGAGGAGACCCAGTACTTC.